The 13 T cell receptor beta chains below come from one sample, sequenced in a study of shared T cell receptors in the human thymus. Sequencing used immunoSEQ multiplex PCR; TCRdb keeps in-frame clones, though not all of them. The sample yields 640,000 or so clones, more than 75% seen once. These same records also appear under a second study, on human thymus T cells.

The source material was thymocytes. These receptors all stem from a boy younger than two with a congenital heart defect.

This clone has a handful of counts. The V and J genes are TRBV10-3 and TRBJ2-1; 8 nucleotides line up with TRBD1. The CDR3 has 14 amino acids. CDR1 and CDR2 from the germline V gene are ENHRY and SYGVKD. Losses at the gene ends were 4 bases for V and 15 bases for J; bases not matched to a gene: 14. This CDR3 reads CAISVRGTGTRPFF. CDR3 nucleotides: TGTGCCATCAGTGTTCGGGGGACAGGCACTAGGCCGTTCTTC.

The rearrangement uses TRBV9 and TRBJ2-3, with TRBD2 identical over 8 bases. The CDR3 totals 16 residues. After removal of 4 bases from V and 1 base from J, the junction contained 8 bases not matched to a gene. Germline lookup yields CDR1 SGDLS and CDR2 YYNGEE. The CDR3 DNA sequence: TGTGCCAGCAGCCCATCTAGCGGGCCGGGCACAGATACGCAGTATTTT. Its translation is CASSPSSGPGTDTQYF.

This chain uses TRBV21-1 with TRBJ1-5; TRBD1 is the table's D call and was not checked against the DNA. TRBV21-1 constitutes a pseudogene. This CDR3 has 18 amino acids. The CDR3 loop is CASSNESKQGHSNQPQHF. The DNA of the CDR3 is TGTGCCAGCAGCAATGAGTCTAAACAGGGACATAGCAATCAGCCCCAGCATTTT.

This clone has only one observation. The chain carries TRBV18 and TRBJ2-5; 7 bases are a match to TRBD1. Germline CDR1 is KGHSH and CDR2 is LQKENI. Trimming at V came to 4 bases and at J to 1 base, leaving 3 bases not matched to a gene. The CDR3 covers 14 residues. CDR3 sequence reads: CASSLQGLQETQYF. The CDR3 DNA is TGTGCCAGCTCACTACAGGGGCTCCAAGAGACCCAGTACTTC.

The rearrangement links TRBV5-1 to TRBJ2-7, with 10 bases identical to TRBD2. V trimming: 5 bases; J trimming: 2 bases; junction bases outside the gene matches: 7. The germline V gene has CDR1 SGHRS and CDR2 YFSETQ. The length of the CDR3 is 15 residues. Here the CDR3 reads CASRRTGTSAYEQYF. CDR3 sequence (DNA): TGCGCCAGCAGACGAACCGGGACTAGCGCCTACGAGCAGTACTTC. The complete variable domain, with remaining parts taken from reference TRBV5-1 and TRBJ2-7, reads KAGVTQTPRYLIKTRGQQVTLSCSPISGHRSVSWYQQTPGQGLQFLFEYFSETQRNKGNFPGRFSGRQFSNSRSEMNVSTLELGDSALYLCASRRTGTSAYEQYFGPGTRLTVT.

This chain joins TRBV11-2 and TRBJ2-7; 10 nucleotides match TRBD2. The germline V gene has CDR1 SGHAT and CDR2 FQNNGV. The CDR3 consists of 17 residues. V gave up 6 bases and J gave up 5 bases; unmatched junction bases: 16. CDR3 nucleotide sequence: TGTGCCAGCAGTCAGAGGAGGTCAAGGCTAGCGGGAGACGAGCAGTACTTC. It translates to CASSQRRSRLAGDEQYF.

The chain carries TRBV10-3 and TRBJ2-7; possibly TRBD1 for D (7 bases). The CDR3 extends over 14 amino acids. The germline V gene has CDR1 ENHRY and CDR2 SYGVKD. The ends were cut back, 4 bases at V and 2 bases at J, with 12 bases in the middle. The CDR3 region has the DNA TGTGCCATCAGTGTTGTCAGGGGGGCCTACGAGCAGTACTTC. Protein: CAISVVRGAYEQYF.

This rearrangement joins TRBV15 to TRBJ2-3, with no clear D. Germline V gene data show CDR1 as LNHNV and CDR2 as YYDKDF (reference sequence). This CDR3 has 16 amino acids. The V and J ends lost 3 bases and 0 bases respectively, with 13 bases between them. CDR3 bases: TGTGCCACCAGCAGTGAAGACTGTATCAGCACAGATACGCAGTATTTT. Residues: CATSSEDCISTDTQYF.

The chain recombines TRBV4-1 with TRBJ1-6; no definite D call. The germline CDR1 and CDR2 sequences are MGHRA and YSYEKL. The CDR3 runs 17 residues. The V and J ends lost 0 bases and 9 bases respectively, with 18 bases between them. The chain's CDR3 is CASSQDNLAEDASPLHF. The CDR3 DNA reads TGCGCCAGCAGCCAAGATAATTTGGCCGAGGATGCTTCACCCCTCCACTTT.

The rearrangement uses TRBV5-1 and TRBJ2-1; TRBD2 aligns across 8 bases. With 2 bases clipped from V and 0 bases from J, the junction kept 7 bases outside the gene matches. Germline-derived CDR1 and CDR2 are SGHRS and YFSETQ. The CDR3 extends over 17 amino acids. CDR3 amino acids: CASSLISGDSSYNEQFF. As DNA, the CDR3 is TGCGCCAGCAGCTTAATTAGCGGGGATAGCTCCTACAATGAGCAGTTCTTC.

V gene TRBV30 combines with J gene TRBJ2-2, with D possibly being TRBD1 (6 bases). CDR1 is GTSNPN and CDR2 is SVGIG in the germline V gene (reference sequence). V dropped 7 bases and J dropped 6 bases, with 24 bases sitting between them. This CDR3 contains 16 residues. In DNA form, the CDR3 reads TGTGCCTCCAAATACAGGGCCCAGGGGTTGGCCGGGGAGCTGTTTTTT. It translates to CASKYRAQGLAGELFF.

The CDR3 is CATSIYERGGIPQYF. CDR3 sequence (DNA): TGTGCCACCAGCATCTATGAGCGGGGGGGAATCCCGCAGTATTTT. V is TRBV15 and J is TRBJ2-3; 10 bases agree with TRBD2. Germline assignment: CDR1 LNHNV and CDR2 YYDKDF (reference sequence). This CDR3 region has 15 residues. V was clipped by 4 bases and J by 10 bases; unmatched bases: 11.

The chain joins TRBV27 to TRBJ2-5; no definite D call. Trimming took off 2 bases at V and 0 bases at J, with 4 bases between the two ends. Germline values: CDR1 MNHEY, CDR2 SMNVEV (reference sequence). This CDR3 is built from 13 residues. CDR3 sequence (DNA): TGTGCCAGCAGTTTACAAAACCAAGAGACCCAGTACTTC. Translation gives CASSLQNQETQYF.